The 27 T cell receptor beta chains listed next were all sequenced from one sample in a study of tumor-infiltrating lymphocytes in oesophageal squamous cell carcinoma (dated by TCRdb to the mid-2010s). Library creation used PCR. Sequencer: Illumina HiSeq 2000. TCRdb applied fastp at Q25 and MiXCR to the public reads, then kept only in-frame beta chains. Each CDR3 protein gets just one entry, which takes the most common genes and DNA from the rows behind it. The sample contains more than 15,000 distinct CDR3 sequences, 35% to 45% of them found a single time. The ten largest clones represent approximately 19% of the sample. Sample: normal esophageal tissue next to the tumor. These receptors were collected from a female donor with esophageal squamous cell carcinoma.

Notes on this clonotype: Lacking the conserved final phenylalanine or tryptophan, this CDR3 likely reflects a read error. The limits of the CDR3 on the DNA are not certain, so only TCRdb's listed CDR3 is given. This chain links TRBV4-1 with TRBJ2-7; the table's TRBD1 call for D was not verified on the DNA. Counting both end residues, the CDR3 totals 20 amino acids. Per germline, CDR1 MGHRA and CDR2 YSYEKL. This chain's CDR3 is CASSQDTALQSHRFPVQKPS.

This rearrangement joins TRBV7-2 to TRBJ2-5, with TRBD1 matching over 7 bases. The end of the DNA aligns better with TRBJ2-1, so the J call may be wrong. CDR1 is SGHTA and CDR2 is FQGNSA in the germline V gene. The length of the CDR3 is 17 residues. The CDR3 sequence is CASSLRPQGSSYNEQFF. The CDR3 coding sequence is TGTGCCAGCAGCTTAAGGCCACAGGGGAGCTCCTACAATGAGCAGTTCTTC.

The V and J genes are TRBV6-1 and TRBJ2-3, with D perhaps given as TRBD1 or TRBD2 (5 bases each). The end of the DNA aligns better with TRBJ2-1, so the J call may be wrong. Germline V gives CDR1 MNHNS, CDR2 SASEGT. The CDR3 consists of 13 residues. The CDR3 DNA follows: TGTGCCAGCACCCCCCGGGGCCTGGGGTACCAGTTCTTC. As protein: CASTPRGLGYQFF.

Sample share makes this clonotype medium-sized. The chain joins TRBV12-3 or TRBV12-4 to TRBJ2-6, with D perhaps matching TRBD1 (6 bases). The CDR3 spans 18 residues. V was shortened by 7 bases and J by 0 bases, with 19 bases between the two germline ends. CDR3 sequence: CASKGAGATYSGANVLTF. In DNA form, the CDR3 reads TGTGCCAGCAAAGGGGCAGGGGCGACTTACTCTGGGGCCAACGTCCTGACTTTC.

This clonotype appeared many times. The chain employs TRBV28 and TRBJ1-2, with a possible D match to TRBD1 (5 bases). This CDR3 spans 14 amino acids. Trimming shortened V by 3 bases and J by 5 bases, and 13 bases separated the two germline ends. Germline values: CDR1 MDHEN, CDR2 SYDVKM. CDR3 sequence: CASSLGGPGYGYTF. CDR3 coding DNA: TGTGCCAGCAGTTTGGGGGGTCCGGGATATGGCTACACCTTC.

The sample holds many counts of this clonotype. The CDR3 bases are TGTGCCAGCAGCTTAGACAGGTCCACGTATACGCAGTATTTT. As protein: CASSLDRSTYTQYF. The chain employs TRBV7-3 and TRBJ2-3; weak D call: TRBD1 (6 bases). CDR3 length: 14 residues. The ends were cut back, 2 bases at V and 7 bases at J, with 13 bases in the middle. Germline loops: CDR1 SGHTA, CDR2 FQGTGA. The entire variable domain, with the rest obtained from reference TRBV7-3 and TRBJ2-3, is as follows: GAGVSQTPSNKVTEKGKYVELRCDPISGHTALYWYRQSLGQGPEFLIYFQGTGAADDSGLPNDRFFAVRPEGSVSTLKIQRTERGDSAVYLCASSLDRSTYTQYFGPGTRLTVL.

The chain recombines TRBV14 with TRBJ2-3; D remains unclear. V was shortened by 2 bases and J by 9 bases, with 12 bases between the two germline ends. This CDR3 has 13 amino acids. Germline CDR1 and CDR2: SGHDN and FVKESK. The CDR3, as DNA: TGTGCCAGCAGCCAACGCTCTTATGGAACGCAGTATTTT. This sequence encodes CASSQRSYGTQYF.

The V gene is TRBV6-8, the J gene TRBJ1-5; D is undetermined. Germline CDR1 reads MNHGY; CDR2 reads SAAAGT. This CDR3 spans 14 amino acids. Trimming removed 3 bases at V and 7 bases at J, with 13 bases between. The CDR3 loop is CASSYRLGDQPQHF. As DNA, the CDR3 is TGTGCCAGCAGTTATAGACTTGGAGACCAGCCCCAGCATTTT.

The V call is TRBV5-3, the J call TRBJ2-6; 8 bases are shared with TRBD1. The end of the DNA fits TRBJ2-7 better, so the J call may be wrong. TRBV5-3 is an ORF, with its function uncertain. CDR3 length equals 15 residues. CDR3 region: CASSTTRTGFYEQYF. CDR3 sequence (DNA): TGTGCCAGCAGCACAACCCGGACAGGGTTCTACGAGCAGTACTTC.

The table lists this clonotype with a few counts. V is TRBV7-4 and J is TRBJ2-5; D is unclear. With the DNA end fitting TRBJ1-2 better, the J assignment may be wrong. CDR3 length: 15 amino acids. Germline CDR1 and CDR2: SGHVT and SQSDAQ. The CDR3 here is CASSLGEGARYGYTF. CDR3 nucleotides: TGTGCCAGCAGCTTAGGGGAGGGAGCGCGCTATGGCTACACCTTC.

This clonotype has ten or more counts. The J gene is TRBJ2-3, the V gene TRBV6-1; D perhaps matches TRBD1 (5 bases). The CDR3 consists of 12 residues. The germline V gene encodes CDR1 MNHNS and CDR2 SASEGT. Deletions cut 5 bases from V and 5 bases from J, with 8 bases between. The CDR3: CASSSTGDTQYF. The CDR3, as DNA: TGTGCCAGCAGTTCAACAGGAGATACGCAGTATTTT.

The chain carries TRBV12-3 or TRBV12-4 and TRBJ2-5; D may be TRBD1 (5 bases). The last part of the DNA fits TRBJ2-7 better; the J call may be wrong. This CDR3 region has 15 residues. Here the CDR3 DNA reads TGTGCCAGCAGTTTCGGCTCAGGGCAGTCCTACGAGCAGTACTTC. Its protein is CASSFGSGQSYEQYF.

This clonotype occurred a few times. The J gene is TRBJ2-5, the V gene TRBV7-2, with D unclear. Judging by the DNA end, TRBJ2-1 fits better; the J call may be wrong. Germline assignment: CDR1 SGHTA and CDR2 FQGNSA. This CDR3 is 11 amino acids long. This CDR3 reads CASSLSREQFF. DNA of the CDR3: TGTGCCAGCAGCTTAAGCAGGGAGCAGTTCTTC.

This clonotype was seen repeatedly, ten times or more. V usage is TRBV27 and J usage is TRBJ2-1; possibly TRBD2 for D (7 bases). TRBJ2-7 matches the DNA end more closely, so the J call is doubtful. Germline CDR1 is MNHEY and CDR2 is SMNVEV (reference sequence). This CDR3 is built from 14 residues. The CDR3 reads CASSPKGGYNEQYF. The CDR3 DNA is TGTGCCAGCAGTCCAAAGGGGGGGTACAATGAGCAGTACTTC.

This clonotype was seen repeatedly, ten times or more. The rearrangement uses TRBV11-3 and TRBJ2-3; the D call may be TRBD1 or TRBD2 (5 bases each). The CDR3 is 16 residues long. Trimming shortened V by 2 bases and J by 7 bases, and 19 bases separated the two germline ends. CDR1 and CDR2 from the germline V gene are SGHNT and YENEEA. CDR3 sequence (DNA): TGTGCCAGCAGCTTAAACCGGGGCACACCCAGGTATACGCAGTATTTT. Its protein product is CASSLNRGTPRYTQYF.

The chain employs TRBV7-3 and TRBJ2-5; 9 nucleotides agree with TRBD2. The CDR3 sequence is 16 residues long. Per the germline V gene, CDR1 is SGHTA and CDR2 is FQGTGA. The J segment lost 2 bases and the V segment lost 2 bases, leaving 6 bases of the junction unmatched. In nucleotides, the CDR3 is TGTGCCAGCAGCTTATGGGCTAGCGGGGCACAAGAGACCCAGTACTTC. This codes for CASSLWASGAQETQYF.

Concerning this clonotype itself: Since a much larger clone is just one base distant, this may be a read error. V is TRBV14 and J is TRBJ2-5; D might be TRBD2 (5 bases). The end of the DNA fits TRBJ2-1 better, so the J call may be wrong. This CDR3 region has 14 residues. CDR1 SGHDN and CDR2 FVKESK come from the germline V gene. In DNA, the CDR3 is TGTGCCAGCAGGCCCGCCCTTTCGGGGTACGAGCAGTTCTTC. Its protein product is CASRPALSGYEQFF.

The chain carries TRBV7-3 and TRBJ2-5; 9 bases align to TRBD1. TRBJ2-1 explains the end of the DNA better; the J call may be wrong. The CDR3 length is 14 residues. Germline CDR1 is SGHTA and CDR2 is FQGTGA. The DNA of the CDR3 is TGTGCCACCTTACGGGACAGGGTGGATAGTGAGCAGTTCTTC. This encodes CATLRDRVDSEQFF.

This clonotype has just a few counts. Here the CDR3 reads CASSSTNTGELFF. The DNA for the CDR3 is TGTGCCAGCTCATCTACAAACACCGGGGAGCTGTTTTTT. The V and J genes are TRBV18 and TRBJ2-2; D unclear. CDR1 KGHSH and CDR2 LQKENI come from the germline V gene. V shed 5 bases and J shed 2 bases, with 6 bases lying between them. The CDR3 is made up of 13 amino acids.

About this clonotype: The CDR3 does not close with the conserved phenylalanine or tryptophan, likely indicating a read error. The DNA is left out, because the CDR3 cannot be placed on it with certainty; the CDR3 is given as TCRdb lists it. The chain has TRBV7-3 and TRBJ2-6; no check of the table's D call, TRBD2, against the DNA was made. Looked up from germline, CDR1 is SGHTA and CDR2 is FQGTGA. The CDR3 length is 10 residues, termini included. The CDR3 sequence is CASSLPPTSG.

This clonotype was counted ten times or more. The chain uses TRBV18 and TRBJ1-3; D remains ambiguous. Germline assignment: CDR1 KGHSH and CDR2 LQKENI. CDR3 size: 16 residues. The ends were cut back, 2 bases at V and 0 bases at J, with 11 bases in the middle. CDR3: CASSPRVTDSGNTIYF. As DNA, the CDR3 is TGTGCCAGCTCACCAAGGGTAACAGACTCTGGAAACACCATATATTTT.

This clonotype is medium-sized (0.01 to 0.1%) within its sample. The CDR3 region is CASSPSTDTQYF. CDR3 nucleotides: TGTGCCAGCAGCCCCAGCACAGATACGCAGTATTTT. The rearrangement links TRBV12-3 or TRBV12-4 to TRBJ2-3, with D unclear. V lost 6 bases to trimming and J lost 0 bases, with 4 bases between them. This CDR3 has 12 amino acids.

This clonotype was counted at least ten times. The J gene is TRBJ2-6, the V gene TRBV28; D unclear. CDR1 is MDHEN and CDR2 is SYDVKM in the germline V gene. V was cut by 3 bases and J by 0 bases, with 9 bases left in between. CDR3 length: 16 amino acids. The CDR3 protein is CASSFRLISGANVLTF. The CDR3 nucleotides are TGTGCCAGCAGTTTCAGGCTTATCTCTGGGGCCAACGTCCTGACTTTC. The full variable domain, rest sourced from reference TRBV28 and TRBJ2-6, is DVKVTQSSRYLVKRTGEKVFLECVQDMDHENMFWYRQDPGLGLRLIYFSYDVKMKEKGDIPEGYSVSREKKERFSLILESASTNQTSMYLCASSFRLISGANVLTFGAGSRLTVL.

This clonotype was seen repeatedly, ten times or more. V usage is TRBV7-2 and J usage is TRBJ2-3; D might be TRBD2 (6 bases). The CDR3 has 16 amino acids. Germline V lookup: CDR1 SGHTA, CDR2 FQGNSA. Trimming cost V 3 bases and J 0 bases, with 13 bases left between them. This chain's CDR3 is CASSLAGRGSTDTQYF. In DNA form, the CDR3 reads TGTGCCAGCAGCTTGGCGGGGCGAGGTAGCACAGATACGCAGTATTTT.

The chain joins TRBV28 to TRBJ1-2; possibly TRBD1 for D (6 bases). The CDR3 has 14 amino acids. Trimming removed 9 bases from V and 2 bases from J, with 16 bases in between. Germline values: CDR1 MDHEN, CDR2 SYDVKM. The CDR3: CASRQGGTNYGYTF. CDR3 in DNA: TGTGCCAGTCGGCAAGGGGGAACGAACTATGGCTACACCTTC.

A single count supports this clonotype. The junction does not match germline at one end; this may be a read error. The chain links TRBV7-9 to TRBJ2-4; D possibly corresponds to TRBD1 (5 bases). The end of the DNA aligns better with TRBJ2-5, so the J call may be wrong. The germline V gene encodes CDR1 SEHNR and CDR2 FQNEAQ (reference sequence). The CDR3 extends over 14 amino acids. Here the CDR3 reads CASSRHDRLETQYF. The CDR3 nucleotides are TGTGCTAGCAGCCGGCACGACAGATTAGAGACCCAGTACTTC.

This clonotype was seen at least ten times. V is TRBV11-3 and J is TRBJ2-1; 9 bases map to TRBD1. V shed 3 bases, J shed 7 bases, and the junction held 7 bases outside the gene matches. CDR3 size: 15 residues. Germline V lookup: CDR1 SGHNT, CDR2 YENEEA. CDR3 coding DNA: TGTGCCAGCAGCTTTCGGACAGGGGAAGGAAATGAGCAGTTCTTC. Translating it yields CASSFRTGEGNEQFF.